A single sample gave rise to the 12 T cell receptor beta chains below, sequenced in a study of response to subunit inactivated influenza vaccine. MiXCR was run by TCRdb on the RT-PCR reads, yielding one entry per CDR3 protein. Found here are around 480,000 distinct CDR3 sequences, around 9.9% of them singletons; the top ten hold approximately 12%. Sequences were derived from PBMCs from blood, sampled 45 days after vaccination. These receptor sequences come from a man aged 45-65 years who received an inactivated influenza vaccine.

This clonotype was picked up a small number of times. The CDR3 loop is CSARGQRVSTDTQYF. The DNA for the CDR3 is TGCAGTGCTAGAGGTCAGCGGGTTAGCACAGATACGCAGTATTTT. This chain connects TRBV20-1 to TRBJ2-3, with D perhaps TRBD2 (6 bases). V was pared by 1 base and J by 0 bases, with 11 bases between. Germline values: CDR1 DFQATT, CDR2 SNEGSKA (reference sequence). CDR3 length: 15 amino acids.

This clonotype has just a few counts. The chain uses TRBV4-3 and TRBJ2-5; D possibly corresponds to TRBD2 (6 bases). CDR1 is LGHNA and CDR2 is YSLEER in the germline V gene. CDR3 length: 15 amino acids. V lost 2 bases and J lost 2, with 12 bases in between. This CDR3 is CASSQLRGVQETQYF. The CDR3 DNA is TGCGCCAGCAGCCAATTGCGGGGCGTTCAAGAGACCCAGTACTTC.

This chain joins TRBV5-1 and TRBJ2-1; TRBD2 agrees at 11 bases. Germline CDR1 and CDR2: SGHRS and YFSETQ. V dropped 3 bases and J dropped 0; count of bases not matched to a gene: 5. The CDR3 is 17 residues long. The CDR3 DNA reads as TGCGCCAGCAGCTCAACTAGCGGGAGTACCTCCTACAATGAGCAGTTCTTC. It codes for CASSSTSGSTSYNEQFF.

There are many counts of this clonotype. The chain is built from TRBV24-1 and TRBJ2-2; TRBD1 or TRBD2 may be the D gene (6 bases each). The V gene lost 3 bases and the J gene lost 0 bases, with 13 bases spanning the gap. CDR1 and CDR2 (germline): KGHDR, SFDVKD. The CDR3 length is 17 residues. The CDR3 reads CATSDPGAQANTGELFF. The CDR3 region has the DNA TGTGCCACCAGTGATCCGGGGGCTCAGGCGAACACCGGGGAGCTGTTTTTT.

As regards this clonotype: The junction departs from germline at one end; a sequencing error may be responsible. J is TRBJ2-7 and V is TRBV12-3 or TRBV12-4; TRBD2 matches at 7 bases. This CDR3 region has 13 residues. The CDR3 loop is CVSSFRGAYEQYF. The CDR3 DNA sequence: TGTGTCAGCAGTTTTCGGGGGGCCTACGAGCAGTACTTC.

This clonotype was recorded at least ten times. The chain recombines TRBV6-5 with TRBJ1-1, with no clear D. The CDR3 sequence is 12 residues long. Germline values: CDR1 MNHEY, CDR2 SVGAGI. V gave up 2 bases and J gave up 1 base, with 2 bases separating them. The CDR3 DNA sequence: TGTGCCAGCAGTTACCGGAACACTGAAGCTTTCTTT. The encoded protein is CASSYRNTEAFF.

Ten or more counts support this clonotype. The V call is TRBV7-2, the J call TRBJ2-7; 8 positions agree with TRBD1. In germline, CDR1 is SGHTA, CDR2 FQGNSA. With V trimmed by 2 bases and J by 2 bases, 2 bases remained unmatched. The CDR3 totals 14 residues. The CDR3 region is CASSLMDRAYEQYF. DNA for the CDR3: TGTGCCAGCAGCTTAATGGACAGGGCCTACGAGCAGTACTTC.

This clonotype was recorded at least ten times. CDR3 DNA sequence: TGCAGCGTTGAAGACGGGGTACGGGGTACGCAGTATTTT. This sequence encodes CSVEDGVRGTQYF. This chain connects TRBV29-1 to TRBJ2-3; D may be TRBD2 (5 bases). Germline V CDR1 and CDR2: SQVTM, ANQGSEA. V lost 0 bases and J 8 bases, leaving 12 bases between the germline ends. CDR3 length: 13 residues.

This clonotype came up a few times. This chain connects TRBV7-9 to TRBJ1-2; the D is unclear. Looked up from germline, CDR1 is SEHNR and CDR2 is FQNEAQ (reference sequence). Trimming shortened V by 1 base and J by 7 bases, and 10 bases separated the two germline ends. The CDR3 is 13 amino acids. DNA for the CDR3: TGTGCCAGCAGCTTAGGTCGGCAGGTTGGCTACACCTTC. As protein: CASSLGRQVGYTF. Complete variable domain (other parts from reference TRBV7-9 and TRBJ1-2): DTGVSQNPRHKITKRGQNVTFRCDPISEHNRLYWYRQTLGQGPEFLTYFQNEAQLEKSRLLSDRFSAERPKGSFSTLEIQRTEQGDSAMYLCASSLGRQVGYTFGSGTRLTVV.

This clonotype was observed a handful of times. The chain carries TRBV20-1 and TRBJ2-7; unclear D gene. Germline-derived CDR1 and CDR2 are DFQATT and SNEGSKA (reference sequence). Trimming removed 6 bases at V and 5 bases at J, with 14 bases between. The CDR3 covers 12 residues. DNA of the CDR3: TGCAGTGCCAGTGCTAGAATTCACGAGCAGTACTTC. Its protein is CSASARIHEQYF.

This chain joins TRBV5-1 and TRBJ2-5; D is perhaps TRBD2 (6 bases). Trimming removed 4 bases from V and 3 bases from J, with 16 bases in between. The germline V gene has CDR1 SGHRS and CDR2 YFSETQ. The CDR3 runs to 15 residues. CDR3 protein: CASSPPGGREETQYF. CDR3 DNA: TGCGCCAGCAGCCCCCCCGGGGGAAGGGAAGAGACCCAGTACTTC. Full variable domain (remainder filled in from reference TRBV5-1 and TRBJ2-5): KAGVTQTPRYLIKTRGQQVTLSCSPISGHRSVSWYQQTPGQGLQFLFEYFSETQRNKGNFPGRFSGRQFSNSRSEMNVSTLELGDSALYLCASSPPGGREETQYFGPGTRLLVL.

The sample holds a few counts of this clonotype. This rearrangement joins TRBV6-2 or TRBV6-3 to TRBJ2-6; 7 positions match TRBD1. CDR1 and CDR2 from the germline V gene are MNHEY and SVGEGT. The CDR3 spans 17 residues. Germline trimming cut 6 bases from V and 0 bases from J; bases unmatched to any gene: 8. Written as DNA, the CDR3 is TGTGCCAGCAGCAGACAGGGCGCCCTCTCTGGGGCCAACGTCCTGACTTTC. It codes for CASSRQGALSGANVLTF.